The 25 T cell receptor beta chains reported below all come from one sample, sequenced in a study of monozygotic twins with inflammatory bowel disease. TCRdb re-called the 5' RACE reads and catalogs CDR3 proteins one per entry, DNA excluded. The sample data list 350,000 to 550,000 distinct CDR3 sequences. Sequenced material: blood. Every receptor here comes from a human donor with ulcerative colitis or Crohn's disease, or a healthy co-twin of an affected twin (not recorded which).

This sequence joins TRBV7-2 and TRBJ2-3; TCRdb gives TRBD2 as the D gene, but with no DNA this cannot be confirmed. Germline assignment: CDR1 SGHTA and CDR2 FQGNSA. This CDR3 contains 16 residues. The CDR3 loop is CASSLGGYLSTDTQYF.

The chain combines TRBV12-3 or TRBV12-4 with TRBJ1-5. The CDR3 consists of 14 residues. The CDR3 protein is CASSFAQAGQPQHF.

V is TRBV5-1 and J is TRBJ2-3; lacking DNA, the TRBD1 call made by TCRdb goes unchecked. This CDR3 spans 16 amino acids. CDR1 SGHRS and CDR2 YFSETQ come from the germline V gene. This CDR3 reads CASSFSPLGVADTQYF.

The chain joins TRBV5-1 to TRBJ2-2; TCRdb's D call of TRBD1 is untestable without DNA. The CDR3 sequence is 14 residues long. Germline V gene lookup returns CDR1 SGHRS and CDR2 YFSETQ. This CDR3 is CASSWTVNTGELFF.

J is TRBJ1-1 and V is TRBV4-1; TCRdb's D call, TRBD1, is unchecked because there is no DNA. Germline values: CDR1 MGHRA, CDR2 YSYEKL. This CDR3 is built from 17 residues. CDR3 sequence reads: CASSQYGEGTWGTEAFF.

CDR3 region: CASSPPRTGRNTGELFF. The chain couples TRBV18 to TRBJ2-2; TCRdb names TRBD1, which stays unverified in the absence of DNA. The CDR3 is made up of 17 amino acids. CDR1 KGHSH and CDR2 LQKENI come from the germline V gene.

V is TRBV12-3 or TRBV12-4 and J is TRBJ2-7. The CDR3 totals 15 residues. CDR3 region: CASSLRGWSSYEQYF.

The V call is TRBV3-1, the J call TRBJ2-1. Germline V gives CDR1 LGHDT, CDR2 YNNKEL (reference sequence). This CDR3 has 13 residues. The CDR3 is CASSHSQYNEQFF.

This rearrangement joins TRBV7-2 to TRBJ2-2; TCRdb proposes TRBD1, but this gene call is untestable without DNA. Looked up from germline, CDR1 is SGHTA and CDR2 is FQGNSA. CDR3 length: 15 amino acids. CDR3 residues: CASSARRVGTGELFF.

The rearrangement joins TRBV5-6 to TRBJ1-1. This CDR3 has 13 residues. CDR1 is SGHDT, CDR2 YYEEEE, per germline. The chain's CDR3 is CASSLVSVDEAFF.

The V call is TRBV11-2, the J call TRBJ2-3. This CDR3 is 16 amino acids long. CDR1 and CDR2 from the germline V gene are SGHAT and FQNNGV. CDR3: CASSQTSGAGTDTQYF.

V gene TRBV3-1 combines with J gene TRBJ2-7; TCRdb proposes TRBD2, but this gene call is untestable without DNA. This CDR3 is built from 17 residues. The germline V gene encodes CDR1 LGHDT and CDR2 YNNKEL (reference sequence). The CDR3 is CASSQSGRGRGYYEQYF.

The rearrangement joins TRBV6-5 to TRBJ1-1; the TCRdb D gene call, TRBD1, has no DNA to confirm it. The CDR3 is made up of 14 amino acids. The germline gives CDR1 MNHEY, CDR2 SVGAGI. This chain's CDR3 is CASSYTSGQTEAFF.

The chain carries TRBV4-1 and TRBJ2-5; TCRdb indicates TRBD1, and absent DNA this call remains unverified. The CDR3 runs 14 residues. Looked up from germline, CDR1 is MGHRA and CDR2 is YSYEKL. The CDR3 reads CASSQHGRGETQYF.

V usage is TRBV30 and J usage is TRBJ1-1. CDR3 length equals 12 residues. CDR1 GTSNPN and CDR2 SVGIG come from the germline V gene (reference sequence). The CDR3 loop reads CAWSVGLAEAFF.

The chain recombines TRBV5-1 with TRBJ2-3; TCRdb's D call of TRBD2 is untestable without DNA. CDR1 SGHRS and CDR2 YFSETQ come from the germline V gene. This CDR3 has 18 amino acids. CDR3 in amino acids: CASTRTSGIPASTDTQYF.

The chain carries TRBV11-2 and TRBJ2-3; absent DNA, TCRdb's TRBD2 call cannot be checked. The CDR3 sequence is 18 residues long. Germline V gene lookup returns CDR1 SGHAT and CDR2 FQNNGV. This CDR3 reads CASSSRGLAGGFTDTQYF.

The chain has TRBV5-6 and TRBJ2-7; no DNA is available, so the TRBD2 call from TCRdb remains unchecked. The CDR3 is 14 amino acids. Germline V gene lookup returns CDR1 SGHDT and CDR2 YYEEEE. Here the CDR3 reads CASSRSGGAYEQYF.

The gene calls are TRBV27 and TRBJ1-2; TCRdb indicates TRBD1, and absent DNA this call remains unverified. Germline V gene data show CDR1 as MNHEY and CDR2 as SMNVEV (reference sequence). CDR3 length: 15 residues. The CDR3 sequence is CASSLGQGFSSGYTF.

This chain connects TRBV27 to TRBJ2-5. Germline CDR1 and CDR2: MNHEY and SMNVEV (reference sequence). There are 13 residues in the CDR3. CDR3 sequence reads: CASSLFGQETQYF.

CDR3 loop: CASSPRAGGPLDQPQHF. The rearrangement uses TRBV27 and TRBJ1-5; TCRdb reports TRBD1, a call that lacks DNA to check it against. In germline, CDR1 is MNHEY, CDR2 SMNVEV (reference sequence). This CDR3 comprises 17 residues.

The chain joins TRBV27 to TRBJ2-6. The CDR3 runs to 17 residues. Germline V CDR1 and CDR2: MNHEY, SMNVEV (reference sequence). The CDR3 region is CASSSVAVSSGANVLTF.

The chain has TRBV24-1 and TRBJ2-5. CDR3 length: 13 residues. In germline, CDR1 is KGHDR, CDR2 SFDVKD. The CDR3 here is CATSAGVEETQYF.

The V call is TRBV5-6, the J call TRBJ2-2. Germline values: CDR1 SGHDT, CDR2 YYEEEE. The CDR3 loop spans 11 amino acids. This CDR3 is CASMSTGELFF.

This rearrangement joins TRBV5-1 to TRBJ1-3; TCRdb names TRBD1, which stays unverified in the absence of DNA. This CDR3 has 14 amino acids. Germline V lookup: CDR1 SGHRS, CDR2 YFSETQ. Here the CDR3 reads CASSGTGPGNTIYF. Full variable domain (remainder filled in from reference TRBV5-1 and TRBJ1-3): KAGVTQTPRYLIKTRGQQVTLSCSPISGHRSVSWYQQTPGQGLQFLFEYFSETQRNKGNFPGRFSGRQFSNSRSEMNVSTLELGDSALYLCASSGTGPGNTIYFGEGSWLTVV.